Listed below are T cell receptor beta chains from one sample, sequenced in a study of blood T cell repertoires in COVID-19. This table comes from immunoSEQ multiplex PCR, and its TCRdb copy is limited to in-frame clones, with some not included. The table includes about 5,300 clones, around nine tenths detected once. Sequencing was carried out using peripheral blood. The receptor set was obtained from an elderly woman with acute or convalescent COVID-19. Each CDR3 is given with its conserved first and last residue. D genes are given only for firm matches. Clone size is given for some rows only: seen once, a few or many times, or a class if the clone is expanded.

CDR3 DNA: TGTGCCAGCAGCTTAGTGGGGCGCATAACCGGGGAGCTGTTTTTT; CDR3 protein: CASSLVGRITGELFF; D gene: -; J gene: TRBJ2-2; V gene: TRBV7-9; clone size: few; CDR3 length: 15
CDR3 DNA: TGTGCCAGCTTCCCGACAGGGATGACTGAAGCTTTCTTT; CDR3 protein: CASFPTGMTEAFF; D gene: TRBD1; J gene: TRBJ1-1; V gene: TRBV11-3; clone size: once; CDR3 length: 13
CDR3 DNA: TGTGCCAGCAGCTTAAAAGGCGGGGGGACCTACAATGAGCAGTTCTTC; CDR3 protein: CASSLKGGGTYNEQFF; D gene: TRBD2; J gene: TRBJ2-1; V gene: TRBV7-3; clone size: -; CDR3 length: 16
CDR3 DNA: TGTGCCAGCAGCCAAGAACGAGTAATTGATGGCACAGATACGCAGTATTTT; CDR3 protein: CASSQERVIDGTDTQYF; D gene: -; J gene: TRBJ2-3; V gene: TRBV3-1/TRBV3-2; clone size: -; CDR3 length: 17
CDR3 DNA: TGTGCCAGCAGCCCCGGCGGCGGGACAGATACGCAGTATTTT; CDR3 protein: CASSPGGGTDTQYF; D gene: -; J gene: TRBJ2-3; V gene: TRBV7-8; clone size: -; CDR3 length: 14
CDR3 DNA: TGTGCCAGCAGTTTATTGTTCGCCGGGGAGCTGTTTTTT; CDR3 protein: CASSLLFAGELFF; D gene: -; J gene: TRBJ2-2; V gene: TRBV12-3/TRBV12-4; clone size: -; CDR3 length: 13
CDR3 DNA: TGCAGTGCTAGAGCCCGGGATTCACTGTTTTTT; CDR3 protein: CSARARDSLFF; D gene: -; J gene: TRBJ1-4; V gene: TRBV20-1; clone size: -; CDR3 length: 11
CDR3 DNA: TGTGCCAGCTCACCACCGCCGGGGGGATTCAATGAGCAGTTCTTC; CDR3 protein: CASSPPPGGFNEQFF; D gene: TRBD2; J gene: TRBJ2-1; V gene: TRBV18; clone size: -; CDR3 length: 15
CDR3 DNA: TGTGCCAGTAGTATAGGACAGGGGGCTAGCAACGAGCAGTACTTC; CDR3 protein: CASSIGQGASNEQYF; D gene: TRBD1; J gene: TRBJ2-7; V gene: TRBV19; clone size: -; CDR3 length: 15
CDR3 DNA: TGTGCCAGCAGCTATGACAGGGATCAGCCCCAGCATTTT; CDR3 protein: CASSYDRDQPQHF; D gene: TRBD1; J gene: TRBJ1-5; V gene: TRBV5-4; clone size: -; CDR3 length: 13
CDR3 DNA: TGCGCCAGCAGCTTGGCTTTAGCGGGGCAAGAGACCCAGTACTTC; CDR3 protein: CASSLALAGQETQYF; D gene: TRBD2; J gene: TRBJ2-5; V gene: TRBV5-1; clone size: -; CDR3 length: 15
CDR3 DNA: TGTGCCAGCTCTACCTGGGGCAGGGGGCACGACGAGCAGTACTTC; CDR3 protein: CASSTWGRGHDEQYF; D gene: TRBD1; J gene: TRBJ2-7; V gene: TRBV3-1/TRBV3-2; clone size: -; CDR3 length: 15
CDR3 DNA: TGTGCCGGGGGGACAGTCAATCAGCCCCAGCATTTT; CDR3 protein: CAGGTVNQPQHF; D gene: TRBD1; J gene: TRBJ1-5; V gene: TRBV28; clone size: -; CDR3 length: 12
CDR3 DNA: TGCAGTGCTAGCCCCAGGTCTTCCCGATACTTC; CDR3 protein: CSASPRSSRYF; D gene: -; J gene: TRBJ2-7; V gene: TRBV20-1; clone size: once; CDR3 length: 11
CDR3 DNA: TGTGCCAGCAGCTTATCCCTAGGGGACACTGAAGCTTTCTTT; CDR3 protein: CASSLSLGDTEAFF; D gene: -; J gene: TRBJ1-1; V gene: TRBV7-2; clone size: -; CDR3 length: 14
CDR3 DNA: TGTGCCAGCAGCGTACTTCAGGGTGGAAACACCATATATTTT; CDR3 protein: CASSVLQGGNTIYF; D gene: -; J gene: TRBJ1-3; V gene: TRBV9; clone size: -; CDR3 length: 14
CDR3 DNA: TGCGCCAGCAGCCAAGAAATGAGCGATAATCAGCCCCAGCATTTT; CDR3 protein: CASSQEMSDNQPQHF; D gene: -; J gene: TRBJ1-5; V gene: TRBV4-1; clone size: few; CDR3 length: 15
CDR3 DNA: TGTGCCAGCAGCCACGGGGGGACACTTTCCTACGAGCAGTACTTC; CDR3 protein: CASSHGGTLSYEQYF; D gene: -; J gene: TRBJ2-7; V gene: TRBV7-9; clone size: -; CDR3 length: 15
CDR3 DNA: TGTGCCAGCAGCTTCGATTGGCGGGGGGGGGTGTGGTACGAGCAGTACTTC; CDR3 protein: CASSFDWRGGVWYEQYF; D gene: TRBD2; J gene: TRBJ2-7; V gene: TRBV4-2; clone size: -; CDR3 length: 17
CDR3 DNA: TGTGCCAGCACCTCGCGGAGAGAGGGAGGGGTGTCGAACACTGAAGCTTTCTTT; CDR3 protein: CASTSRREGGVSNTEAFF; D gene: -; J gene: TRBJ1-1; V gene: TRBV6-4; clone size: -; CDR3 length: 18
CDR3 DNA: TGTGCCAGCAGCTTCCTCCAGGGGCTTCAAGCTAACTATGGCTACACCTTC; CDR3 protein: CASSFLQGLQANYGYTF; D gene: -; J gene: TRBJ1-2; V gene: TRBV7-8; clone size: -; CDR3 length: 17
CDR3 DNA: TGTGCCAGCAGCTTAGTATCTGGACAGGCCGAGCAGTACTTC; CDR3 protein: CASSLVSGQAEQYF; D gene: TRBD1; J gene: TRBJ2-7; V gene: TRBV7-2; clone size: -; CDR3 length: 14
CDR3 DNA: TGTGCCAGCAGCGTAGTACAGGGAAATGAAGCTTTCTTT; CDR3 protein: CASSVVQGNEAFF; D gene: -; J gene: TRBJ1-1; V gene: TRBV9; clone size: -; CDR3 length: 13
CDR3 DNA: TGTGCCAGCAGTTTTCAGGGGATGAACACTGAAGCTTTCTTT; CDR3 protein: CASSFQGMNTEAFF; D gene: -; J gene: TRBJ1-1; V gene: TRBV2; clone size: -; CDR3 length: 14
CDR3 DNA: TGTGCCAGCTCACCGGAGGCAGTTGCTACTGAAGCTTTCTTT; CDR3 protein: CASSPEAVATEAFF; D gene: -; J gene: TRBJ1-1; V gene: TRBV18; clone size: once; CDR3 length: 14
CDR3 DNA: TGTGCCAGTAGTCCCGAGACAGGCACAGATACGCAGTATTTT; CDR3 protein: CASSPETGTDTQYF; D gene: -; J gene: TRBJ2-3; V gene: TRBV19; clone size: -; CDR3 length: 14
CDR3 DNA: TGTGCCTGGAGAGGGTGGCGCGGGGGGAATTACAATGAGCAGTTCTTC; CDR3 protein: CAWRGWRGGNYNEQFF; D gene: TRBD2; J gene: TRBJ2-1; V gene: TRBV30; clone size: -; CDR3 length: 16
CDR3 DNA: TGTGCCATCAGTGGAGGGATTCTCAGTGAAGCTTTCTTT; CDR3 protein: CAISGGILSEAFF; D gene: -; J gene: TRBJ1-1; V gene: TRBV10-3; clone size: -; CDR3 length: 13
CDR3 DNA: TGCGCCAGCAGCCAAACACCTAGCGGGGGGGGTACGGATACGCAGTATTTT; CDR3 protein: CASSQTPSGGGTDTQYF; D gene: TRBD2; J gene: TRBJ2-3; V gene: TRBV5-1; clone size: once; CDR3 length: 17
CDR3 DNA: TGTGCCAGCAGCGACTCGAGGGCCCCCCAGCTCCACTTT; CDR3 protein: CASSDSRAPQLHF; D gene: -; J gene: TRBJ1-6; V gene: TRBV9; clone size: -; CDR3 length: 13
CDR3 DNA: TGTGCCAGTAGAACCCGGACGGGGAACTATGGCTACACCTTC; CDR3 protein: CASRTRTGNYGYTF; D gene: -; J gene: TRBJ1-2; V gene: TRBV19; clone size: -; CDR3 length: 14
CDR3 DNA: TGTGCCACTGTGGGGCAGGGGGACACTGAAGCTTTCTTT; CDR3 protein: CATVGQGDTEAFF; D gene: TRBD1; J gene: TRBJ1-1; V gene: TRBV24-1; clone size: -; CDR3 length: 13
CDR3 DNA: TGTGCCAGCAGTGAACCCGGGACAGGGGACGAGCAGTACTTC; CDR3 protein: CASSEPGTGDEQYF; D gene: TRBD1; J gene: TRBJ2-7; V gene: TRBV28; clone size: -; CDR3 length: 14
CDR3 DNA: TGTGCCTCCCGACCGAGTTGGGGGGATAATTCACCCCTCCACTTT; CDR3 protein: CASRPSWGDNSPLHF; D gene: -; J gene: TRBJ1-6; V gene: TRBV30; clone size: -; CDR3 length: 15